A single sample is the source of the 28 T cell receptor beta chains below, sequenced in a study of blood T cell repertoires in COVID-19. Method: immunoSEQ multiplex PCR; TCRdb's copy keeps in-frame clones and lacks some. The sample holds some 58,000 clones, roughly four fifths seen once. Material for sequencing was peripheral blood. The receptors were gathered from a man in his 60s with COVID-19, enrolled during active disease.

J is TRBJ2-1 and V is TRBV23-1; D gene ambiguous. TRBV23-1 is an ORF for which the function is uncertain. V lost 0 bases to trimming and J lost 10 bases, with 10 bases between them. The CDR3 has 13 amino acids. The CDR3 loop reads CASSQSPHVEQFF. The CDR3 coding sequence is TGCGCCAGCAGTCAATCTCCCCATGTCGAGCAGTTCTTC.

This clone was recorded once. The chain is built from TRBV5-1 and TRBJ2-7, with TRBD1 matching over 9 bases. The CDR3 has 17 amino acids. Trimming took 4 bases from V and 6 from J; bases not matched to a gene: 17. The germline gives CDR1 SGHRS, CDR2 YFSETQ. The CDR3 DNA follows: TGCGCCAGCAGCACGCCGGGACAGGGAGGAACCTCAGCCGAGCAGTACTTC. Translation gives CASSTPGQGGTSAEQYF.

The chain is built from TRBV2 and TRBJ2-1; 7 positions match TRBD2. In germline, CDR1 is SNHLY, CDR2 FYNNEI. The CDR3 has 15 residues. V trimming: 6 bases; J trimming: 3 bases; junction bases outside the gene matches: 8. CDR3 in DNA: TGTGCCAGCAGCGATAAGCGGGGAATCTACAATGAGCAGTTCTTC. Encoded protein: CASSDKRGIYNEQFF.

The CDR3 protein is CASSSYIRTVSNTEAFF. The DNA for the CDR3 is TGTGCCAGCAGTTCGTACATAAGGACAGTGTCTAACACTGAAGCTTTCTTT. The chain employs TRBV6-2 or TRBV6-3 and TRBJ1-1, with a tentative D call TRBD1 (6 bases). Germline CDR1 is MNHEY and CDR2 is SVGEGT. V gave up 4 bases and J gave up 2 bases, with 20 bases separating them. The CDR3 contains 17 residues.

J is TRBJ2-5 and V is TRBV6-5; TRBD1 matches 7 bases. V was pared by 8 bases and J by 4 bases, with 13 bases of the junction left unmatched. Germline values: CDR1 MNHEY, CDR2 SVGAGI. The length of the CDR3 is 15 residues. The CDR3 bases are TGTGCCAGCTTGAGAGGGGATTCAGGGGGAGAGACCCAGTACTTC. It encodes CASLRGDSGGETQYF.

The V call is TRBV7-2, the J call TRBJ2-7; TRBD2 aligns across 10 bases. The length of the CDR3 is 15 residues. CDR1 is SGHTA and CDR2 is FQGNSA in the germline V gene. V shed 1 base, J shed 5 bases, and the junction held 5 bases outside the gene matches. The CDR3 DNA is TGTGCCAGCAGCTTAGTTGCTAGCGGGAGAAACGAGCAGTACTTC. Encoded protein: CASSLVASGRNEQYF.

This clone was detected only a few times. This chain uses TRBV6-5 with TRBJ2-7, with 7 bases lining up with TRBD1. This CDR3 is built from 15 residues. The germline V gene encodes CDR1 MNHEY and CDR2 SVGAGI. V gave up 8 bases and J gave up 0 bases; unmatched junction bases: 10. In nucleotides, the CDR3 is TGTGCCAGCCTCTCTCCGGGACAGAGCTCCTACGAGCAGTACTTC. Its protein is CASLSPGQSSYEQYF.

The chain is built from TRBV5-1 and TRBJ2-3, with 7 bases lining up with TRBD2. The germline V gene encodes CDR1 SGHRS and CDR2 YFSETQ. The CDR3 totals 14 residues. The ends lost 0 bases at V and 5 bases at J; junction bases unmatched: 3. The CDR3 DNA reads TGCGCCAGCAGCTTGGAGCGGGGAAGAGATACGCAGTATTTT. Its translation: CASSLERGRDTQYF.

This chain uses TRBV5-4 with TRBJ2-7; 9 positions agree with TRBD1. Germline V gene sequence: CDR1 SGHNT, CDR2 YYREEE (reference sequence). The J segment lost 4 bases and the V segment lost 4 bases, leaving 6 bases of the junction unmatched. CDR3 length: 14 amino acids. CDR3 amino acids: CASSGPGQGYEQYF. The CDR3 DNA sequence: TGTGCCAGCAGCGGCCCGGGACAGGGATACGAGCAGTACTTC.

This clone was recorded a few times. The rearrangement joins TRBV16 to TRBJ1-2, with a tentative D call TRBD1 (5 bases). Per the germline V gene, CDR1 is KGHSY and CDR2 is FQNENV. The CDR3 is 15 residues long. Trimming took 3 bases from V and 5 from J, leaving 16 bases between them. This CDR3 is CASSQAGRTKYGYTF. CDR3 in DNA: TGTGCCAGCAGCCAGGCGGGACGGACCAAATATGGCTACACCTTC.

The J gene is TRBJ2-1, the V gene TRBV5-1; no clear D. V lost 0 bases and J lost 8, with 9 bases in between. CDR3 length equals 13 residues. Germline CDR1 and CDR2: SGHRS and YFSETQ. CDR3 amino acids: CASSLDGRDEQFF. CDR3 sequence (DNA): TGCGCCAGCAGCTTGGACGGTCGGGATGAGCAGTTCTTC.

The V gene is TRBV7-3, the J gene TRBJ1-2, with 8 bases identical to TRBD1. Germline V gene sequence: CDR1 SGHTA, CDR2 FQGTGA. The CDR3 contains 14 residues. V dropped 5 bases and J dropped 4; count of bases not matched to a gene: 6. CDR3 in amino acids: CASSIGQGGYGYTF. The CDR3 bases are TGTGCCAGCAGCATTGGACAGGGAGGCTATGGCTACACCTTC.

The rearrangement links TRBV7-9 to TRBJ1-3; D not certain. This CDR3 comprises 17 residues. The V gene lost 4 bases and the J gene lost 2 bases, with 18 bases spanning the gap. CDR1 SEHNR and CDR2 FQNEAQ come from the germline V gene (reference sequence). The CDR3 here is CASSYPGEPLTGNTIYF. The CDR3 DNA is TGTGCCAGCAGCTACCCCGGGGAGCCCCTGACTGGAAACACCATATATTTT.

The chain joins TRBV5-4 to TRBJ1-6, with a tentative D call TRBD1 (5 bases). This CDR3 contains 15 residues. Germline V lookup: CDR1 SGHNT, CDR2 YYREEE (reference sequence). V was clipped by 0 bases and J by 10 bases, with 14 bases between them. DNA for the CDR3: TGTGCCAGCAGCTTGGACCCAGGGAAGGGGTCACCCCTCCACTTT. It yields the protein CASSLDPGKGSPLHF.

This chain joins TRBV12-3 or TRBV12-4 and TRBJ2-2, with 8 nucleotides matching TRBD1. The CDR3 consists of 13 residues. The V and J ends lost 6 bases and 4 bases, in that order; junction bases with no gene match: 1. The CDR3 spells CASRGQVTGELFF. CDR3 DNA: TGTGCCAGCAGGGGACAGGTCACCGGGGAGCTGTTTTTT.

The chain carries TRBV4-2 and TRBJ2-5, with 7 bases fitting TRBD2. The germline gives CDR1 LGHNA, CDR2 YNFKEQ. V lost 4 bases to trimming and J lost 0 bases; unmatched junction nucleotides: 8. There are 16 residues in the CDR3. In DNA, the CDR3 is TGTGCCAGCAGCCCTAGACTAGCAGGGTACCAAGAGACCCAGTACTTC. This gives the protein CASSPRLAGYQETQYF.

This chain's CDR3 is CASSLKTSGSTEQFF. DNA of the CDR3: TGTGCCAGCAGCTTGAAAACTAGCGGGAGTACTGAGCAGTTCTTC. The J gene is TRBJ2-1, the V gene TRBV5-4; 11 bases fit TRBD2. This CDR3 is built from 15 residues. Germline V CDR1 and CDR2: SGHNT, YYREEE (reference sequence). J was trimmed by 9 bases and V by 1 base; bases with no gene match: 6.

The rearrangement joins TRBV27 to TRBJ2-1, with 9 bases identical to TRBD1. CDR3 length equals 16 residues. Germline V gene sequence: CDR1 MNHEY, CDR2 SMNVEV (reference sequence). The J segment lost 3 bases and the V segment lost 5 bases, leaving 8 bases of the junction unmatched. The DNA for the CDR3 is TGTGCCAGCAGTGGACAGGGACAGGGTGACTACAATGAGCAGTTCTTC. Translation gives CASSGQGQGDYNEQFF.

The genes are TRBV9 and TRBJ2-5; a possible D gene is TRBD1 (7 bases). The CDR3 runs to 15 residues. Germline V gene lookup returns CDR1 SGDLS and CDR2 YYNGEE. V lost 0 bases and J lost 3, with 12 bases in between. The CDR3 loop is CASSVAGDRKETQYF. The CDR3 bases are TGTGCCAGCAGCGTAGCGGGGGACAGAAAAGAGACCCAGTACTTC.

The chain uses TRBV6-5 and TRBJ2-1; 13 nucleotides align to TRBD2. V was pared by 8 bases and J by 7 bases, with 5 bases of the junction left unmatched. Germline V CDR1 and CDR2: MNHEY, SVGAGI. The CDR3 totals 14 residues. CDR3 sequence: CASSTSGRLNEQFF. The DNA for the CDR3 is TGTGCCAGCTCGACTAGCGGGAGGTTAAATGAGCAGTTCTTC.

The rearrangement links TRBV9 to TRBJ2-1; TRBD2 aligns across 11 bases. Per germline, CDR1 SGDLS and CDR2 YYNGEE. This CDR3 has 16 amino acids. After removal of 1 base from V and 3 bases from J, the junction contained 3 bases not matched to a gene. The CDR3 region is CASSVQTSGVYNEQFF. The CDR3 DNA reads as TGTGCCAGCAGCGTACAGACTAGCGGGGTCTACAATGAGCAGTTCTTC.

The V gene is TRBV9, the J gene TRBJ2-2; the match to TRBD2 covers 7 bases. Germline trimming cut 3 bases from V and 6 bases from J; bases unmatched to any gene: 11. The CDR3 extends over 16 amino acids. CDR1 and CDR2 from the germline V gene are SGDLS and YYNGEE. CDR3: CASSAGRAGEAGELFF. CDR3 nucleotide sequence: TGTGCCAGCAGCGCCGGACGGGCGGGAGAAGCCGGGGAGCTGTTTTTT.

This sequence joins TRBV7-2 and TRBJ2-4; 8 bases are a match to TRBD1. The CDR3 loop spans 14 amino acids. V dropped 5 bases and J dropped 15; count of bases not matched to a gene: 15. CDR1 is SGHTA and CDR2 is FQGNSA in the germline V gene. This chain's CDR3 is CASSLGQGASSLYF. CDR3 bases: TGTGCCAGCAGCCTCGGGCAGGGGGCGAGTTCGCTGTACTTC.

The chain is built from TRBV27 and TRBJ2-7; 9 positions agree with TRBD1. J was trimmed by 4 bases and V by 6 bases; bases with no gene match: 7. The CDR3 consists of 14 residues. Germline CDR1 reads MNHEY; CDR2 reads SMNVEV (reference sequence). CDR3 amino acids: CASSITGTGYEQYF. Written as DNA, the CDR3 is TGTGCCAGCAGCATAACCGGGACAGGGTACGAGCAGTACTTC.

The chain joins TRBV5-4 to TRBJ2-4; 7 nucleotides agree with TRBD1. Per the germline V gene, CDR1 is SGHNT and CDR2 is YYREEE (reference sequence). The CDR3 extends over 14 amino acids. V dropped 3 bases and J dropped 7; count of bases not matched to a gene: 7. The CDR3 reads CASSSKGAGNIQYF. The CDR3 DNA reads TGTGCCAGCAGCTCCAAGGGGGCTGGGAACATTCAGTACTTC.

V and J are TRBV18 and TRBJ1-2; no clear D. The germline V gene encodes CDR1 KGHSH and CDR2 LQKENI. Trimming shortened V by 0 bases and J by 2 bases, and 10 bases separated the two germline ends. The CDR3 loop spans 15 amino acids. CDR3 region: CASSPPVRFNYGYTF. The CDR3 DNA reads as TGTGCCAGCTCACCACCGGTTCGGTTCAACTATGGCTACACCTTC.

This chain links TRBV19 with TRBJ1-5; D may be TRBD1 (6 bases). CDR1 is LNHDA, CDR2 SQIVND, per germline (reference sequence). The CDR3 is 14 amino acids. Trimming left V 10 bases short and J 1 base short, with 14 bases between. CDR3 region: CATATGTSNQPQHF. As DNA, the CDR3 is TGTGCCACCGCGACAGGTACGAGCAATCAGCCCCAGCATTTT.

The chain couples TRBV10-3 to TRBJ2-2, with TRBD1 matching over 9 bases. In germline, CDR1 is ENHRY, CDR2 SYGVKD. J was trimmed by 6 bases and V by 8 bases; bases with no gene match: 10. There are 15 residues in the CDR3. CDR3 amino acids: CAIGNPGQGSGELFF. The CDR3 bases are TGTGCCATCGGTAACCCGGGACAGGGATCCGGGGAGCTGTTTTTT.